A selection of T cell receptor beta chains follows, all from one sample in a study of control samples from healthy donors and cancer patients. Clones were sequenced by immunoSEQ multiplex PCR, and TCRdb holds only the in-frame ones, with some missing. The table includes 90,000 to 100,000 clones, approximately 80% detected once. Sequencing was performed on blood. The source is a woman aged 25 to 39 in good health. Each CDR3 is given without its conserved first and last residue. Each record gives: V gene, J gene, CDR3 protein.

v_call: TRBV12-3/TRBV12-4
j_call: TRBJ2-7
cdr3_aa: ASSRTGFYEQY

v_call: TRBV10-1
j_call: TRBJ2-3
cdr3_aa: ASSAGGDTQY

v_call: TRBV5-1
j_call: TRBJ2-7
cdr3_aa: ASSLYGTGGYEQY

v_call: TRBV3-1/TRBV3-2
j_call: TRBJ2-1
cdr3_aa: ASSQRSREQF

v_call: TRBV5-6
j_call: TRBJ2-2
cdr3_aa: ASSLANRVSGELF

v_call: TRBV24-1
j_call: TRBJ2-2
cdr3_aa: ATSDPLGQGGTGELF

v_call: TRBV5-8
j_call: TRBJ1-2
cdr3_aa: ASSPDRYGYT

v_call: TRBV7-3
j_call: TRBJ2-3
cdr3_aa: ASSLGAGGTDTQY

v_call: TRBV7-7
j_call: TRBJ2-1
cdr3_aa: ASSFGLAGGYNEQF

v_call: TRBV5-4
j_call: TRBJ1-1
cdr3_aa: ASSPTQGFKNTEAF